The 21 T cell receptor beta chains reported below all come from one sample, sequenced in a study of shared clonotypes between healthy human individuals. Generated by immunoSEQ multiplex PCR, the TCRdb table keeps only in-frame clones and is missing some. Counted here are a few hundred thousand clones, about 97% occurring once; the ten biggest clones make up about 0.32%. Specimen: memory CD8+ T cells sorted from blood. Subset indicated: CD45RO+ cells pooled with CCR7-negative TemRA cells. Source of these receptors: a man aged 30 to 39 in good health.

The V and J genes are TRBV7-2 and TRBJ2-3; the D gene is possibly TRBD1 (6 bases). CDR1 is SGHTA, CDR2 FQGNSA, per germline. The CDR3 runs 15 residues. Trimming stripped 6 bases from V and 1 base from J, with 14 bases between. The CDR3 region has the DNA TGTGCCAGCAGAGACGGCGCAGGGGGCACAGATACGCAGTATTTT. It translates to CASRDGAGGTDTQYF.

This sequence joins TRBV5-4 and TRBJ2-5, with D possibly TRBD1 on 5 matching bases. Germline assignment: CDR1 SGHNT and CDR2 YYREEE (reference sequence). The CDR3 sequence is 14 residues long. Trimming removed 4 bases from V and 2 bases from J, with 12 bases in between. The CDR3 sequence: CASSPRVGQETQYF. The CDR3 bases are TGTGCCAGCAGCCCCAGGGTGGGACAAGAGACCCAGTACTTC. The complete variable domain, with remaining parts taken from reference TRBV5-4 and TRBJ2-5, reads ETGVTQSPTHLIKTRGQQVTLRCSSQSGHNTVSWYQQALGQGPQFIFQYYREEENGRGNFPPRFSGLQFPNYSSELNVNALELDDSALYLCASSPRVGQETQYFGPGTRLLVL.

This CDR3 reads CASSLDRADTQYF. In nucleotides, the CDR3 is TGTGCCAGCAGCTTGGACAGGGCAGATACGCAGTATTTT. This chain links TRBV5-4 with TRBJ2-3; weak D call: TRBD1 (6 bases). The CDR3 contains 13 residues. The germline gives CDR1 SGHNT, CDR2 YYREEE (reference sequence). V lost 0 bases and J 4 bases, leaving 6 bases between the germline ends. Full variable domain (rest looked up from reference TRBV5-4 and TRBJ2-3): ETGVTQSPTHLIKTRGQQVTLRCSSQSGHNTVSWYQQALGQGPQFIFQYYREEENGRGNFPPRFSGLQFPNYSSELNVNALELDDSALYLCASSLDRADTQYFGPGTRLTVL.

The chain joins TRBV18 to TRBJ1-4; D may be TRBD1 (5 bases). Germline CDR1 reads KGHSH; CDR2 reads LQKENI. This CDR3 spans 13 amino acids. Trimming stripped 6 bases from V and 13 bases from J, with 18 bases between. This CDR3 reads CASSSGTVRRLFF. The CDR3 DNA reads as TGTGCCAGCTCGTCCGGGACGGTAAGAAGACTGTTTTTT.

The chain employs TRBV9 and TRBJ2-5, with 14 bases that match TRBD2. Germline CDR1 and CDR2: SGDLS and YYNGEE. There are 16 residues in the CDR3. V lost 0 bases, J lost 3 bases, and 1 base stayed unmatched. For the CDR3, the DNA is TGTGCCAGCAGCGTAGCGGGACTAGCGGGAGAAGAGACCCAGTACTTC. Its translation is CASSVAGLAGEETQYF.

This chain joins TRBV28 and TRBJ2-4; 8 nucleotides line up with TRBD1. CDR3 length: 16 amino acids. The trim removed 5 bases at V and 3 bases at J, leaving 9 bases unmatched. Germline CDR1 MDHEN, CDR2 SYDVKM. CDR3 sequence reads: CASSVRTGSDKNIQYF. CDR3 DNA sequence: TGTGCCAGCAGTGTCCGGACAGGGTCAGACAAAAACATTCAGTACTTC.

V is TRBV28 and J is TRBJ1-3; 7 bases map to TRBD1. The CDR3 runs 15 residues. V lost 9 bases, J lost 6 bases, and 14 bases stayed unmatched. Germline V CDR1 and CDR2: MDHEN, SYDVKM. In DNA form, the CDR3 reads TGTGCCAGTTTGACAACCGACAGGGAGAAAAACACCATATATTTT. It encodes CASLTTDREKNTIYF.

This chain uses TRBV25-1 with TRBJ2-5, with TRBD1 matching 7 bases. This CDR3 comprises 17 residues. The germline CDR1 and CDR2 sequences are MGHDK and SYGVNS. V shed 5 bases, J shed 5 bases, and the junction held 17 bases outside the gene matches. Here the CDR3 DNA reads TGTGCCAGCAGTTCTGGATACCGACAGGGAGAGGGGGAGACCCAGTACTTC. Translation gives CASSSGYRQGEGETQYF. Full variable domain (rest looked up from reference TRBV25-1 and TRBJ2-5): EADIYQTPRYLVIGTGKKITLECSQTMGHDKMYWYQQDPGMELHLIHYSYGVNSTEKGDLSSESTVSRIRTEHFPLTLESARPSHTSQYLCASSSGYRQGEGETQYFGPGTRLLVL.

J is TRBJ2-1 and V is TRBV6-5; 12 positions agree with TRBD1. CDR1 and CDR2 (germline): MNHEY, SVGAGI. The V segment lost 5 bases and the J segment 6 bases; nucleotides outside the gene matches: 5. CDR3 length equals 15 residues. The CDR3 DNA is TGTGCCAGCAGTCTGGGACAGGGGGCAGTCAATGAGCAGTTCTTC. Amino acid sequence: CASSLGQGAVNEQFF.

The CDR3 coding sequence is TGTGCCAGCAGTTTATCCGGACTAGCGGGACAAAGCTCCTACGAGCAGTACTTC. Its translation is CASSLSGLAGQSSYEQYF. The chain links TRBV28 to TRBJ2-7, with 12 bases aligning to TRBD2. CDR1 is MDHEN, CDR2 SYDVKM, per germline. V was pared by 1 base and J by 0 bases, with 7 bases of the junction left unmatched. CDR3 length equals 18 residues.

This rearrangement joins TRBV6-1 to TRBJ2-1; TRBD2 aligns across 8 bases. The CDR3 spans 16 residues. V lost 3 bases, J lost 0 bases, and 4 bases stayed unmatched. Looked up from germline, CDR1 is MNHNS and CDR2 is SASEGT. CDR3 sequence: CASSDPGTSSYNEQFF. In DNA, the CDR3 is TGTGCCAGCAGTGACCCCGGGACTAGCTCCTACAATGAGCAGTTCTTC.

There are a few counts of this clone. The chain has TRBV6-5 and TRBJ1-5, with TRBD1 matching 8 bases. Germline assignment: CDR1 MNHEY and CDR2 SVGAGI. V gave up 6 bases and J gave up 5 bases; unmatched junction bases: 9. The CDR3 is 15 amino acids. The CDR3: CASSSGTGYYQPQHF. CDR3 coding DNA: TGTGCCAGCAGCTCCGGGACAGGATATTATCAGCCCCAGCATTTT.

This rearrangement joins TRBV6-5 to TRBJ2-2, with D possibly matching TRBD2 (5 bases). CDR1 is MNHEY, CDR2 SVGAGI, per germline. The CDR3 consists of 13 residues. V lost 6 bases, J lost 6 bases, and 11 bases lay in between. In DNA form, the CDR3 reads TGTGCCAGCAGACTAGATTTAGCCGGGGAGCTGTTTTTT. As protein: CASRLDLAGELFF.

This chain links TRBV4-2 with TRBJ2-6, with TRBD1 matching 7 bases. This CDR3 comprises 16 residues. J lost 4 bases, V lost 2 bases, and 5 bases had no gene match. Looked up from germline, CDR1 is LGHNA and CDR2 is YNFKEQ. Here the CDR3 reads CASSQPTGAGANVLTF. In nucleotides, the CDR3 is TGTGCCAGCAGCCAACCCACAGGGGCGGGGGCCAACGTCCTGACTTTC.

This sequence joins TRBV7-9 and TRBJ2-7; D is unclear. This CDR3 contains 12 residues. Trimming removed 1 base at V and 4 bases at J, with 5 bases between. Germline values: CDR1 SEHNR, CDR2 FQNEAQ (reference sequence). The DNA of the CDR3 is TGTGCCAGCAGCTTAGACCATTACGAGCAGTACTTC. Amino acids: CASSLDHYEQYF.

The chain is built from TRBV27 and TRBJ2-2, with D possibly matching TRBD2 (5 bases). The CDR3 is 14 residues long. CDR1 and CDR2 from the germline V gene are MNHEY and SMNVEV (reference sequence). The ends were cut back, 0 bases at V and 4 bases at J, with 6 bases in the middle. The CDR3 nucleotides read TGTGCCAGCAGTTTATCGACTACCACCGGGGAGCTGTTTTTT. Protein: CASSLSTTTGELFF.

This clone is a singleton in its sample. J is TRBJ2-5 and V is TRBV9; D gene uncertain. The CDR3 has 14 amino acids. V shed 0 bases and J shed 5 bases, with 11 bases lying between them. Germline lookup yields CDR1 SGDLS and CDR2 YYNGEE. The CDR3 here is CASSVDSDRETQYF. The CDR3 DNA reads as TGTGCCAGCAGCGTAGACTCGGATCGGGAGACCCAGTACTTC.

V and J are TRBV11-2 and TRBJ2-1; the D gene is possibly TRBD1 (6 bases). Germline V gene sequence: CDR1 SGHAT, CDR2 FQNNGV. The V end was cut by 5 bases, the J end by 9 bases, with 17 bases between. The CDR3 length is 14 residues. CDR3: CASSGTGQGSEQFF. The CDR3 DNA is TGTGCCAGCAGCGGAACAGGGCAGGGCAGTGAGCAGTTCTTC. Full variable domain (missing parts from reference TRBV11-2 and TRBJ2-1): EAGVAQSPRYKIIEKRQSVAFWCNPISGHATLYWYQQILGQGPKLLIQFQNNGVVDDSQLPKDRFSAERLKGVDSTLKIQPAKLEDSAVYLCASSGTGQGSEQFFGPGTRLTVL.

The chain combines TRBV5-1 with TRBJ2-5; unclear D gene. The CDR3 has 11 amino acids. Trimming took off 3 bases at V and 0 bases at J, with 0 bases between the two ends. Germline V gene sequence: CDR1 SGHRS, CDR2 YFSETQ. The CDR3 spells CASSYQETQYF. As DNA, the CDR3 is TGCGCCAGCAGCTACCAAGAGACCCAGTACTTC.

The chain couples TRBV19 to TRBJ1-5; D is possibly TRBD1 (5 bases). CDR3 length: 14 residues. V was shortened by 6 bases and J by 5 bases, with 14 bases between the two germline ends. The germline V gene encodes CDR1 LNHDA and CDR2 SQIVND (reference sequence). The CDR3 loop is CASSPGAGHQPQHF. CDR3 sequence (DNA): TGTGCCAGTAGCCCTGGGGCAGGCCATCAGCCCCAGCATTTT. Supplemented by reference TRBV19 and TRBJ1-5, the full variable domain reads DGGITQSPKYLFRKEGQNVTLSCEQNLNHDAMYWYRQDPGQGLRLIYYSQIVNDFQKGDIAEGYSVSREKKESFPLTVTSAQKNPTAFYLCASSPGAGHQPQHFGDGTRLSIL.

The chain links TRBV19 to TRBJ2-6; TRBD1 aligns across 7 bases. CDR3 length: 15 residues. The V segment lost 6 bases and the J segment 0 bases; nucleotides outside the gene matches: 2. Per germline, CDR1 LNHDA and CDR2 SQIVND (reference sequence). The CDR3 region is CASRGDSSGANVLTF. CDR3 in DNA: TGTGCCAGTAGAGGGGACAGCTCTGGGGCCAACGTCCTGACTTTC.